This T cell receptor beta chain is from a study of cytotoxic CD8 clonotypes in ibrutinib-treated CLL (dated by TCRdb to about 2021). In the study overall: The cohort included about 15 treatment-naive and some twelve relapsed/refractory patients; around 17 were IGHV unmutated. Partial responses were observed in roughly 24 patients and complete responses in 2; after a median follow-up of 68 months, remission was maintained in approximately 15 patients and progression was observed in about twelve. Samples at response were collected after a median of about 11 months of treatment, with a range of about 6 to 40 months. On average, each sample had about 260,000 productive templates and approximately 85,000 productive rearrangements. Longitudinal samples were available for about 30% of the 86 trial participants. Cryopreserved peripheral blood mononuclear cells were collected at three points: before therapy, at response, and at either sustained remission or disease progression. Results the study describes overall, beyond this receptor: Sustained-remission and progressing patients did not have matched sampling times, and lymph node repertoires were not examined. Clonality rose at ibrutinib response, remained stable during sustained remission, and dropped back toward baseline at progression. Public clonotypes were rare and either shrank or stayed stable during treatment, and the rise in clonality at ibrutinib response reflected expansion of private clonotypes. At baseline, clonality was higher than in age-matched healthy donors and showed a strong correlation with circulating CD8+ T-cell counts.

As to this clone: The antigen this receptor binds is unknown. The input lacks base qualities; no much larger clone sits a single base away.

Each clonotype received, on average, around 10x coverage in deep resolution sequencing performed on a MiSeq, where the target depth lay between 1 in 1 million and 1 in 200,000 T cells. The immunoSEQ hsTCRB Kit was used to generate TCR beta libraries. Regarding the original processing steps: ImmunoSEQ Data Assistant and ImmunoSEQ Analyzer were used for data analysis, and V, D and J genes were assigned according to IMGT definitions. Clonality, with values ranging from 0 to 1, was calculated as one minus the normalized Shannon entropy of productive rearrangement frequencies. Only overrepresented clonotypes making up at least 0.05% of each patient's repertoire were included in the public clonotype analysis. Roughly 12 age-matched healthy donor repertoires from immuneACCESS were used as controls for clonality. TCRdb took over this immuneACCESS table, retaining in-frame rearrangements with V and J assigned. Such tables are incomplete; in checked studies, under half of the missing clones stem from an unresolved V gene, and the remainder is unexplained. Clone size and the V and J calls come from that table; the DNA yielded D and trimming. This sample holds about 30,000 clones; 57% were observed only once. The top ten clones comprise about 5.4% of the sample.

Approximately 2 micrograms of genomic DNA were extracted from cryopreserved PBMCs for TCR beta library preparation. Longitudinal blood samples from CLL patients on ibrutinib monotherapy were analyzed using high-throughput TCR beta sequencing. Patients were enrolled in a phase 2 open-label single-center ibrutinib monotherapy trial. The germline V gene gives CDR1 as SGHTA and CDR2 as FQGNSA. The CDR3 runs 14 amino acids, cysteine and phenylalanine included. Only the CDR3 DNA is retained, 42 bases long and in frame from the first base. V is clipped by 5 bases and J by 8 bases, and the sequence between their germline boundaries is 16 bases long.

The rearrangement combines TRBV7-2 with TRBJ1-5; the D gene is perhaps TRBD1, from 6 matching bases. The specimen was PBMCs, collected before ibrutinib treatment. The clonotype was recovered from a human donor with chronic lymphocytic leukemia. The CDR3 region: CASSPTGNREPQHF. The DNA reads as follows: TGTGCCAGCAGCCCCACAGGGAATAGGGAGCCCCAGCATTTT. The variable domain in full, with residues beyond the CDR3 obtained from the reference TRBV7-2 and TRBJ1-5 genes, is GAGVSQSPSNKVTEKGKDVELRCDPISGHTALYWYRQSLGQGLEFLIYFQGNSAPDKSGLPSDRFSAERTGGSVSTLTIQRTQQEDSAVYLCASSPTGNREPQHFGDGTRLSIL.